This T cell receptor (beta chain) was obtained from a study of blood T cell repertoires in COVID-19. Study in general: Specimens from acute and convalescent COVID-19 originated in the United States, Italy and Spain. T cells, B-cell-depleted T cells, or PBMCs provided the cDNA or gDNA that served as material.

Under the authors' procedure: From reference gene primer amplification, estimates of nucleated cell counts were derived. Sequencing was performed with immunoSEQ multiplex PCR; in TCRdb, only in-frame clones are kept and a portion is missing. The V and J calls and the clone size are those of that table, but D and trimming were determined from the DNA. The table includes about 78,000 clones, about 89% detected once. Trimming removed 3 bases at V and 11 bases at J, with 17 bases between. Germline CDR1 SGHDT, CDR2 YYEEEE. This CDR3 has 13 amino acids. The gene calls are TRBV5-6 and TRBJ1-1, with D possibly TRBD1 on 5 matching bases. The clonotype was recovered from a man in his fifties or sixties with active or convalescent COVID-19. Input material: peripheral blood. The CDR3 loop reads CASSSPTKGVAFF. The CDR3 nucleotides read TGTGCCAGCAGCTCCCCCACCAAAGGGGTGGCTTTCTTT.